This T cell receptor beta chain was obtained from a study of blood T cells in healthy people across ages. Study details: About one barcoded beta molecule was captured per two T cells (by template switching). Study-level points and caveats: A roughly linear age-dependent decrease characterized TCR beta diversity per million T cells.

Trimming cost V 4 bases and J 0 bases, with 19 bases left between them. CDR3 length: 17 residues. Germline V gene lookup returns CDR1 DFQATT and CDR2 SNEGSKA (reference sequence). Russia was home to the donors, healthy Caucasian individuals aged about 6 to 90. Together with a sample-barcoded 5' primer, a J-beta primer mix was included in a second PCR lasting 7 to 11 cycles. TCRdb analysed the 5' RACE reads with MiXCR anew, one entry per CDR3 protein. This table has 780,000 or so distinct CDR3 sequences, approximately 55% appearing once. Only a few counts were recorded for this clonotype. As yet, its antigen is unknown.

Sequenced sample: blood. The receptor comes from a man older than 75 in good health. The chain has TRBV20-1 and TRBJ2-1, with D hard to call. The CDR3: CSANRQGTASSYNEQFF. In DNA, the CDR3 is TGCAGTGCTAACCGCCAAGGAACAGCAAGCTCCTACAATGAGCAGTTCTTC.